Below, one T cell receptor (beta chain) is given with its context. The antigen remains unidentified. The data stem from a study of T-cell reconstitution after alpha-beta-depleted transplantation in children. Study-wide findings and caveats: T-cell numbers and diversity one year post-transplant derived largely from freshly generated T cells.

The germline V gene encodes CDR1 MNHNS and CDR2 SASEGT. The CDR3 is 13 amino acids. Trimming took off 5 bases at V and 6 bases at J, with 10 bases between the two ends. Using unique molecular identifiers, the investigators prepared the TCRbeta library. TCRdb itself ran the PCR reads through MiXCR, one entry per CDR3 protein. The table shows about 980,000 distinct CDR3 sequences, with 25% to 30% occurring only once. This material consisted of PBMCs, mostly from graft donor cells, taken 360 days after TCRalphabeta/CD19-depleted stem cell transplant. The V and J genes are TRBV6-1 and TRBJ2-2, with D unclear. This receptor was obtained from a boy under two years old who had a stem cell transplant for SCID, so the T cells may come from the graft donor. The CDR3 bases are TGTGCCAGCAGTCTCCTTAATCCCGGGGAGCTGTTTTTT. This gives the protein CASSLLNPGELFF.